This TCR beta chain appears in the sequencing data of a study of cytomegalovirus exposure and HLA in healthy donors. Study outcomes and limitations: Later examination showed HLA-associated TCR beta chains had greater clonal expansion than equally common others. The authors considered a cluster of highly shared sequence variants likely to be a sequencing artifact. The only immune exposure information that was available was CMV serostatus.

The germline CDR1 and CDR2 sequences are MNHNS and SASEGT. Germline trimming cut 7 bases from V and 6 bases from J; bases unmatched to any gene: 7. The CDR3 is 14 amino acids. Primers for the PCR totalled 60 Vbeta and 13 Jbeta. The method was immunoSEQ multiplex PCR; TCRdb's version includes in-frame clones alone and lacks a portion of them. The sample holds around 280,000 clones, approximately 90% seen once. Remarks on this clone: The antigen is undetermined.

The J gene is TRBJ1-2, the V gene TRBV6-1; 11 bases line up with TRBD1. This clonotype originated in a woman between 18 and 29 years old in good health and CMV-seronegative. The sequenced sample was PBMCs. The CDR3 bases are TGTGCCAGCATCCGCCGGGACAGGGGGAATGGCTACACCTTC. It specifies CASIRRDRGNGYTF.